This T cell receptor (beta chain) was retrieved from a study of beta chain features in type 1 diabetes. Purity exceeded 95% in all sorted populations. The study reverse transcribed the entire isolated RNA, so it sequenced expressed TCRB transcripts. Repertoires were generated with immunoSEQ multiplex PCR, while TCRdb's copy carries only in-frame clones and drops some. Among under 450,000 clones listed, approximately 13% were seen once. CDR3 length: 14 amino acids. Germline CDR1 reads LGHNA; CDR2 reads YSLEER. V lost 1 base to trimming and J lost 3 bases, with 7 bases between them. Sequenced: naive CD4+ T cells from blood. This sequence joins TRBV4-3 and TRBJ2-1; D is ambiguous. This clonotype originated in a man younger than 40 in good health. CDR3 residues: CASSQVRFYNEQFF. The CDR3 DNA follows: TGCGCCAGCAGCCAAGTCCGGTTCTACAATGAGCAGTTCTTC.